Following are 15 T cell receptor beta chains from one sample sequenced in a study of blood T cell repertoires in COVID-19. Data came from immunoSEQ multiplex PCR; TCRdb stores just in-frame clones and leaves some out. The sample includes approximately 110,000 clones, 82% of them seen just once. The specimen sequenced was peripheral blood. The receptor set was obtained from a man in his 70s with acute or convalescent COVID-19.

This chain links TRBV20-1 with TRBJ1-5; D possibly corresponds to TRBD1 (5 bases). The CDR3 extends over 14 amino acids. V lost 3 bases and J 5 bases, leaving 14 bases between the germline ends. Per the germline V gene, CDR1 is DFQATT and CDR2 is SNEGSKA (reference sequence). CDR3 region: CSASGGGGYQPQHF. The CDR3 region has the DNA TGCAGTGCTAGTGGGGGTGGAGGTTATCAGCCCCAGCATTTT.

The rearrangement joins TRBV2 to TRBJ2-2; 14 positions match TRBD2. Germline V gene sequence: CDR1 SNHLY, CDR2 FYNNEI. CDR3 length: 16 amino acids. V shed 11 bases, J shed 4 bases, and the junction held 9 bases outside the gene matches. CDR3 sequence reads: CAGGTSGSVGTGELFF. The DNA for the CDR3 is TGTGCCGGAGGGACTAGCGGGAGTGTCGGCACCGGGGAGCTGTTTTTT. The complete variable domain, with remaining parts taken from reference TRBV2 and TRBJ2-2, reads EPEVTQTPSHQVTQMGQEVILRCVPISNHLYFYWYRQILGQKVEFLVSFYNNEISEKSEIFDDQFSVERPDGSNFTLKIRSTKLEDSAMYFCAGGTSGSVGTGELFFGEGSRLTVL.

As regards this clone: This same CDR3 is encoded by further DNA sequences in the sample. The chain joins TRBV4-1 to TRBJ2-1; 11 nucleotides match TRBD2. The germline CDR1 and CDR2 sequences are MGHRA and YSYEKL. CDR3 length equals 15 residues. Trimming removed 4 bases from V and 5 bases from J; junction bases left unmatched: 4. Here the CDR3 reads CASSLLAGGDNEQFF. For the CDR3, the DNA is TGCGCCAGCAGCCTCCTAGCGGGGGGTGACAATGAGCAGTTCTTC.

This clone was detected once. V gene TRBV3-1 (or the pseudogene TRBV3-2) combines with J gene TRBJ1-3; D is undetermined. Trimming pared 3 bases from V and 0 bases from J, leaving 6 bases between. Germline lookup yields CDR1 LGHDT and CDR2 YNNKEL (reference sequence). The CDR3 is 14 amino acids. The CDR3, as DNA: TGTGCCAGCAGCCAGCAGATCTCTGGAAACACCATATATTTT. This sequence encodes CASSQQISGNTIYF.

In this sample, this clone turned up a few times. Additional DNA sequences in this sample encode the identical CDR3. The chain couples TRBV10-3 to TRBJ1-1; D unresolved. CDR1 and CDR2 from the germline V gene are ENHRY and SYGVKD. The V gene lost 2 bases and the J gene lost 5 bases, with 9 bases spanning the gap. The CDR3 loop spans 13 amino acids. The CDR3 bases are TGTGCCATCAGTGAGCGGGGTGATACTGAAGCTTTCTTT. It codes for CAISERGDTEAFF.

This clone was detected only a few times. The V and J genes are TRBV29-1 and TRBJ1-2; TRBD1 matches at 8 bases. This CDR3 spans 12 amino acids. CDR1 SQVTM and CDR2 ANQGSEA come from the germline V gene. V shed 2 bases and J 8 bases; nucleotides not matched to a gene: 4. The CDR3 DNA sequence: TGCAGCGTTGAACGACAGGGGAAGGGCTACACCTTC. Protein sequence: CSVERQGKGYTF. Drawing the rest from reference TRBV29-1 and TRBJ1-2, the complete variable domain is SAVISQKPSRDICQRGTSLTIQCQVDSQVTMMFWYRQQPGQSLTLIATANQGSEATYESGFVIDKFPISRPNLTFSTLTVSNMSPEDSSIYLCSVERQGKGYTFGSGTRLTVV.

V gene TRBV5-1 combines with J gene TRBJ2-7, with TRBD1 identical over 7 bases. The length of the CDR3 is 15 residues. Germline values: CDR1 SGHRS, CDR2 YFSETQ. V dropped 2 bases and J dropped 2; count of bases not matched to a gene: 7. CDR3 amino acids: CASSLPGQQTYEQYF. As DNA, the CDR3 is TGCGCCAGCAGCTTACCGGGACAGCAAACCTACGAGCAGTACTTC.

This clone has more than one count but fewer than ten. Because the CDR3's place on the DNA is in doubt, the DNA is left out and the CDR3 is given as listed by TCRdb. The genes are TRBV6-2 or TRBV6-3 and TRBJ2-3; TRBD2, the D gene given by the table, was not confirmed from the DNA. The germline CDR1 and CDR2 sequences are MNHEY and SVGEGT. The CDR3 is 15 amino acids in total, end residues counted. CDR3 in amino acids: CASSTSGVPTDTQYF.

The chain uses TRBV28 and TRBJ2-6, with 9 positions matching TRBD1. CDR1 and CDR2 (germline): MDHEN, SYDVKM. The trim removed 4 bases at V and 0 bases at J, leaving 4 bases unmatched. The CDR3 spans 17 residues. The CDR3 nucleotides are TGTGCCAGCAGTTCTACGGGACAGGGCTCTGGGGCCAACGTCCTGACTTTC. Residues: CASSSTGQGSGANVLTF. Full variable domain (outside the CDR3, taken from reference TRBV28 and TRBJ2-6): DVKVTQSSRYLVKRTGEKVFLECVQDMDHENMFWYRQDPGLGLRLIYFSYDVKMKEKGDIPEGYSVSREKKERFSLILESASTNQTSMYLCASSSTGQGSGANVLTFGAGSRLTVL.

The gene calls are TRBV3-1 (or the pseudogene TRBV3-2) and TRBJ1-1; 8 bases agree with TRBD1. Germline-derived CDR1 and CDR2 are LGHDT and YNNKEL (reference sequence). The V gene end was trimmed by 3 bases and the J gene end by 7 bases; junction bases not matched to a gene: 7. This CDR3 is built from 14 residues. In nucleotides, the CDR3 is TGTGCCAGCAGCCAGGCCCAGGGGGCTGGTGAAGCTTTCTTT. Translation gives CASSQAQGAGEAFF.

CDR3 bases: TGCGCCAGCAGTCAAGGGCAGGGCGACAGGAATCAGCCCCAGCATTTT. It codes for CASSQGQGDRNQPQHF. The chain couples TRBV23-1 to TRBJ1-5; D may be TRBD1 (6 bases). TRBV23-1 is labeled an ORF, and its function is uncertain. V was clipped by 2 bases and J by 4 bases, with 15 bases between them. This CDR3 contains 16 residues.

The chain recombines TRBV15 with TRBJ1-5, with D unclear. The CDR3 consists of 15 residues. Trimming stripped 0 bases from V and 2 bases from J, with 8 bases between. Germline CDR1 and CDR2: LNHNV and YYDKDF (reference sequence). CDR3 coding DNA: TGTGCCACCAGCAGAGATACACGGGGCAATCAGCCCCAGCATTTT. Its translation: CATSRDTRGNQPQHF.

The V and J genes are TRBV18 and TRBJ2-7, with unresolved D. There are 15 residues in the CDR3. Trimming stripped 5 bases from V and 6 bases from J, with 20 bases between. The germline V gene has CDR1 KGHSH and CDR2 LQKENI. DNA for the CDR3: TGTGCCAGCTCATCTCTAGGCGGAGAAGTGGGCGAGCAGTACTTC. This translates into CASSSLGGEVGEQYF.

CDR3 sequence reads: CASSSLRPGDGTQYF. DNA of the CDR3: TGTGCCAGCAGTTCACTACGTCCCGGCGACGGTACGCAGTATTTT. The J gene is TRBJ2-3, the V gene TRBV28; D remains unclear. V lost 4 bases, J lost 8 bases, and 19 bases lay in between. The CDR3 sequence is 15 residues long. CDR1 and CDR2 from the germline V gene are MDHEN and SYDVKM.

The chain couples TRBV19 to TRBJ2-1, with D unclear. The CDR3 length is 14 residues. Trimming stripped 5 bases from V and 7 bases from J, with 15 bases between. CDR1 LNHDA and CDR2 SQIVND come from the germline V gene (reference sequence). The CDR3 DNA follows: TGTGCCAGTAGTGTGGAGACGAAAGGAAATGAGCAGTTCTTC. It specifies CASSVETKGNEQFF.